One sample yielded the 18 T cell receptor beta chains listed below, sequenced in a study of early T cells in non-severe SARS-CoV-2 infection. One entry per CDR3 protein results from TCRdb running MiXCR on the 5' RACE reads. Of around 39,000 distinct CDR3 sequences in the sample, approximately 8.7% were seen once. Specimen: whole blood, collected at baseline. These receptors were obtained from an adult who was a healthcare worker with PCR-confirmed SARS-CoV-2 infection or an uninfected control (not recorded which).

This clonotype was observed a few times. This chain uses TRBV3-1 with TRBJ2-4; D gene unclear. CDR1 is LGHDT and CDR2 is YNNKEL in the germline V gene (reference sequence). The V gene lost 4 bases and the J gene lost 6 bases, with 7 bases spanning the gap. The CDR3 loop spans 12 amino acids. The CDR3 DNA sequence: TGTGCCAGCAGCCCGGAAGTAAACATTCAGTACTTC. This translates into CASSPEVNIQYF.

In its sample, this clonotype was seen many times. This sequence joins TRBV4-3 and TRBJ2-3; tentative D call: TRBD2 (5 bases). Deletions cut 4 bases from V and 3 bases from J, with 8 bases between. In germline, CDR1 is LGHNA, CDR2 YSLEER. The CDR3 has 13 residues. The CDR3 nucleotides read TGCGCCAGCAGCCCGGACTCTACAGATACGCAGTATTTT. Translation gives CASSPDSTDTQYF.

The V and J genes are TRBV10-2 and TRBJ1-6, with D possibly matching TRBD1 (6 bases). The length of the CDR3 is 17 residues. Germline lookup yields CDR1 WSHSY and CDR2 SAAADI. The V end lost 3 bases, the J end lost 7 bases, and 19 bases lay between the germline ends. CDR3 sequence reads: CASSDGGPGRANSPLHF. As DNA, the CDR3 is TGCGCCAGCAGTGATGGGGGCCCGGGACGAGCCAATTCACCCCTCCACTTT.

This chain connects TRBV29-1 to TRBJ1-5, with 11 bases lining up with TRBD1. The CDR3 length is 14 residues. Per germline, CDR1 SQVTM and CDR2 ANQGSEA. J was trimmed by 2 bases and V by 7 bases; bases with no gene match: 4. The CDR3 here is CSARTGGGNQPQHF. CDR3 DNA sequence: TGCAGCGCTCGGACAGGGGGCGGCAATCAGCCCCAGCATTTT.

The sample holds many counts of this clonotype. The chain is built from TRBV10-1 and TRBJ1-1; a possible D gene is TRBD1 (6 bases). Germline assignment: CDR1 WNHNN and CDR2 SYGVQD (reference sequence). V dropped 2 bases and J dropped 3 bases, with 19 bases sitting between them. The CDR3 consists of 17 residues. The CDR3 reads CASSETPFPRGDTEAFF. The CDR3 DNA follows: TGCGCCAGCAGTGAGACCCCATTTCCCAGGGGAGACACTGAAGCTTTCTTT.

In its sample, this clonotype was seen a few times. This chain uses TRBV3-1 with TRBJ1-1, with D uncertain. CDR1 LGHDT and CDR2 YNNKEL come from the germline V gene (reference sequence). Trimming shortened V by 5 bases and J by 4 bases, and 11 bases separated the two germline ends. This CDR3 region has 13 residues. The CDR3 spells CASSSEPGTEAFF. The DNA for the CDR3 is TGTGCCAGCAGCTCGGAGCCGGGCACTGAAGCTTTCTTT.

The chain has TRBV20-1 and TRBJ1-4; 7 nucleotides match TRBD1. The V segment lost 4 bases and the J segment 7 bases; nucleotides outside the gene matches: 6. This CDR3 comprises 13 residues. CDR1 and CDR2 (germline): DFQATT, SNEGSKA (reference sequence). The CDR3 region has the DNA TGCAGTGCTACAGGGGGGCTAGGTGAAAAACTGTTTTTT. It encodes CSATGGLGEKLFF.

This clonotype was observed many times. This chain uses TRBV19 with TRBJ1-5; D not certain. Germline lookup yields CDR1 LNHDA and CDR2 SQIVND (reference sequence). V gave up 8 bases and J gave up 4 bases, with 15 bases separating them. The CDR3 contains 14 residues. CDR3 DNA: TGTGCCAGTTCTCCTCTAGACGGGAATCAGCCCCAGCATTTT. It codes for CASSPLDGNQPQHF.

The table lists this clonotype with a few counts. The V call is TRBV5-1, the J call TRBJ2-7, with 8 bases identical to TRBD1. The CDR3 is made up of 14 amino acids. CDR1 and CDR2 from the germline V gene are SGHRS and YFSETQ. Unmatched junction bases numbered 6, after V lost 4 bases and J lost 3 bases. CDR3 protein: CASSAPGQDYEQYF. CDR3 DNA sequence: TGCGCCAGCAGCGCGCCGGGACAGGACTACGAGCAGTACTTC. The full variable domain, completed using reference TRBV5-1 and TRBJ2-7, is KAGVTQTPRYLIKTRGQQVTLSCSPISGHRSVSWYQQTPGQGLQFLFEYFSETQRNKGNFPGRFSGRQFSNSRSEMNVSTLELGDSALYLCASSAPGQDYEQYFGPGTRLTVT.

CDR3 bases: TGCGCCAGCAGCCTGACAGGGGAAGTCTACAATGAGCAGTTCTTC. It yields the protein CASSLTGEVYNEQFF. This chain connects TRBV5-1 to TRBJ2-1; 8 bases align to TRBD1. CDR3 length: 15 amino acids. The germline V gene has CDR1 SGHRS and CDR2 YFSETQ. V lost 4 bases, J lost 3 bases, and 6 bases stayed unmatched.

In its sample, this clonotype was seen many times. The CDR3: CASSSSYRETQYF. The CDR3 nucleotides read TGTGCCAGCAGTTCATCATACAGAGAGACCCAGTACTTC. The chain couples TRBV7-2 to TRBJ2-5, with D hard to call. This CDR3 contains 13 residues. Trimming took off 6 bases at V and 4 bases at J, with 12 bases between the two ends. Germline CDR1 SGHTA, CDR2 FQGNSA.

The chain links TRBV20-1 to TRBJ2-7, with D perhaps TRBD1 or TRBD2 (5 bases each). The CDR3 consists of 16 residues. Germline CDR1 reads DFQATT; CDR2 reads SNEGSKA (reference sequence). Trimming took off 1 base at V and 4 bases at J, with 20 bases between the two ends. The CDR3 sequence: CSARGPSPGPTYEQYF. Here the CDR3 DNA reads TGCAGTGCTAGAGGCCCCTCACCGGGACCAACATACGAGCAGTACTTC.

This clonotype appeared many times. V is TRBV6-5 and J is TRBJ1-6; TRBD1 matches at 7 bases. Germline loops: CDR1 MNHEY, CDR2 SVGAGI. CDR3 length: 15 amino acids. Trimming removed 0 bases from V and 8 bases from J; junction bases left unmatched: 4. Here the CDR3 DNA reads TGTGCCAGCAGTTACTCCACAGGGGAGGATTCACCCCTCCACTTT. Its protein product is CASSYSTGEDSPLHF.

At least ten counts were recorded for this clonotype. The rearrangement joins TRBV19 to TRBJ1-2, with TRBD1 matching 8 bases. After removal of 3 bases from V and 4 bases from J, the junction contained 4 bases not matched to a gene. In germline, CDR1 is LNHDA, CDR2 SQIVND (reference sequence). CDR3 length: 14 amino acids. Here the CDR3 DNA reads TGTGCCAGTAGTATTCGGGACAGGCTCTATGGCTACACCTTC. Protein product: CASSIRDRLYGYTF.

This clonotype was recorded at least ten times. The chain couples TRBV4-1 to TRBJ2-7, with a tentative D call TRBD2 (7 bases). This CDR3 is built from 16 residues. The V gene's germline CDR1 is MGHRA and CDR2 YSYEKL. V dropped 0 bases and J dropped 0 bases, with 12 bases sitting between them. This CDR3 reads CASSQDRGDTSYEQYF. CDR3 bases: TGCGCCAGCAGCCAAGATCGGGGGGACACCTCCTACGAGCAGTACTTC.

This clonotype has just a few counts. The chain recombines TRBV12-3 or TRBV12-4 with TRBJ2-3, with TRBD1 matching over 7 bases. CDR3 length equals 12 residues. V shed 4 bases, J shed 5 bases, and the junction held 0 bases outside the gene matches. This CDR3 reads CASSYRGDTQYF. For the CDR3, the DNA is TGTGCCAGCAGTTACAGGGGAGATACGCAGTATTTT.

The chain combines TRBV30 with TRBJ2-1, with TRBD2 as a possible D gene (6 bases). The CDR3 covers 14 residues. The V and J ends lost 7 bases and 0 bases respectively, with 13 bases between them. Germline CDR1 reads GTSNPN; CDR2 reads SVGIG (reference sequence). CDR3 amino acids: CALQRARSYNEQFF. CDR3 nucleotide sequence: TGTGCCTTGCAGCGGGCCCGCTCCTACAATGAGCAGTTCTTC.

This clonotype was detected many times. The chain has TRBV6-5 and TRBJ2-1, with TRBD2 as a possible D gene (5 bases). CDR3 length: 14 amino acids. Germline V gives CDR1 MNHEY, CDR2 SVGAGI. V lost 3 bases and J lost 8, with 14 bases in between. The CDR3 sequence is CASSYWGSVDEQFF. The CDR3 DNA is TGTGCCAGCAGTTATTGGGGTAGCGTCGATGAGCAGTTCTTC.